This TCR beta chain was recovered during a study of shared clonotypes between healthy human individuals (dated by TCRdb to 2018 to 2020). Regarding the research as a whole: The cohort included a few men and a couple of women between 18 and 49 years of age. For each donor, three plates each were used for CD4 naive and CD4 memory, two plates were used for CD8 naive, and one plate was used for CD8 memory. To estimate repertoire size and how much clonotypes are shared between individuals, the study performed deep sequencing of blood TCR repertoires from roughly five healthy adults. To increase sequencing depth and limit assay-specific biases, TCR repertoire library preparation and sequencing were carried out by different laboratories using diverse techniques. Between about 0.94 and 8.9 billion PBMCs per donor were obtained by leukapheresis.

Using the deep immunoSEQ assay, TCR CDR3 regions were amplified from genomic DNA by multiplex PCR. Extracted genomic DNA from each cell subset was distributed evenly across all wells of several immunoSEQ 96-well plates, and each plate was treated as a replicate. For sorted subsets, approximately 210 ng genomic DNA, equal to some 30,000 T cell genomes, was loaded into each replicate PCR. Purified libraries were measured with a Qubit 3.0 fluorometer, size-checked on a Bioanalyzer 2100, and measured again with the KAPA Library Quantification kit. A separate single-read 150-cycle Illumina NextSeq 550 flow cell was used to sequence each immunoSEQ 96-well plate. From the authors' description of their analysis: Because the immunoSEQ output held only junctional sequences and lacked quality scores, the filtering could not match the filtering applied to full-length reads. Sequences were annotated with PyIR, a Python wrapper for IgBLAST v1.9, and V/J genes and CDR3 were assigned using IMGT germline references. Reads with weak V/J assignments (E-value above 1e-6), missing CDR3, stop codons, out-of-frame junctions, or ambiguous translated residues were removed. V3J clonotypes were defined as sequences sharing the same inferred V gene, J gene, and CDR3 amino acid sequence. The percentage overlap between two repertoires was calculated by dividing the number of shared unique clonotypes by the size of the smaller repertoire. Three approaches were used to assess repertoire richness: RTK rarefaction, the Chao1 estimator, and Recon v2.1 estimates of unobserved clonotypes. Generation probabilities were computed with OLGA for all TCRbeta clonotypes obtained by the gDNA method from a few donors. The table comes from immuneACCESS by way of TCRdb, which keeps in-frame sequences with V and J called. Part of the clones is missing from these tables; in studies checked, under half for an unresolved V gene and the rest for unknown reasons. V, J and clone size reflect that table, while D and trimming were determined from the DNA. The sample contains roughly 1,000,000 clones, around 78% of them found a single time. The top ten constitute more than 0.45% of the sample.

What the research found in general, with its limitations: Naive subsets generally had larger estimated clonotype richness than memory subsets did. Pairwise subsampling led to the expectation that sequencing depth would affect the degree of clonotype sharing among donors. Sampling was restricted to blood, and TCR repertoires in tissues likely differ from the TCR repertoires found in blood. The small number of donors limited the genetic and exposure-history diversity represented. Even with the large sequencing depth, rarefaction of the sorted-subset datasets indicated that sequencing was incomplete. Compared with non-shared clonotypes, the clonotypes found in all four sorted-subset donors had higher generation probabilities. Across a few donors, about 5% of naive CD4, approximately 3.6% of naive CD8, roughly 2.2% of memory CD4, and under 0.45% of memory CD8 clonotypes were shared.

Healthy HIV-negative adults with no recently reported acute infections or vaccinations were included as donors. Every donor was a Caucasian adult living in Nashville, Tennessee, USA. CD4+ T cells were enriched by magnetic negative selection, after which naive cells were positively selected on CD45RA and the negative fraction was taken as the memory subset. Blood was collected by leukapheresis, and PBMCs were isolated by Ficoll-Histopaque density gradient centrifugation and then cryopreserved in liquid nitrogen vapor phase. Analytical flow cytometry was used to check the purity and quantity of every magnetically sorted T cell population. Each sorted fraction had its genomic DNA isolated and then quantified by UV absorbance on a Nanodrop 2000c. Spanning cysteine to phenylalanine, the CDR3 consists of 19 amino acids. The only DNA kept is the CDR3, 57 bases in frame from the first base. For CDR1 and CDR2, the germline V gene lists MGHRA and YSYEKL. The V end gives up 1 base and the J end 1 base, leaving 12 bases in the junction not matched to a gene.

This clone appeared a few times. The antigen this receptor binds is unknown. Base qualities are not recorded, but no much larger clone differs from it by a single base. The rearrangement joined TRBV4-1 to TRBJ2-3, with 9 junctional bases fitting TRBD2. The specimen was memory CD4+ T cells from PBMCs. Sample cell subset or site, as interpreted from the label and publication: CD45RA-negative fraction. The sequence derives from a man in his late teens or twenties in good health. Some clones in this sample may be carry-over from other donors' samples. The nucleotide sequence reads as follows: TGCGCCAGCAGCCAAGGGGGCGGGAGGGGCCCCCCACGCACAGATACGCAGTATTTT. It translates to CASSQGGGRGPPRTDTQYF.